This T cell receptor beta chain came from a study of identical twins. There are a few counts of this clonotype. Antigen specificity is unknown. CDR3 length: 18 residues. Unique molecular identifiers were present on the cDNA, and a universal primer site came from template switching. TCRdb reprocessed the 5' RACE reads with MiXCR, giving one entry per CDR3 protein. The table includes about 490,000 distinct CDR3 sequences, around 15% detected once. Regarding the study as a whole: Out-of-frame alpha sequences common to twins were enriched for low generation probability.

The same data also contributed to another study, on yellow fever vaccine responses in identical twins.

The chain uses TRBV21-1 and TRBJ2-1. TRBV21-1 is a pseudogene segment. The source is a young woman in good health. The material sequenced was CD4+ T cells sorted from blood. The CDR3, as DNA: TGTGCCAGCAGCAAAGGTATGAGAGGTTGGTGGATATGCAATGAGCAGTTCTTC. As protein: CASSKGMRGWWICNEQFF.